These T cell receptor beta chains were read from a single sample in a study of T cell responses to AZD1222 COVID-19 vaccine. Clones were sequenced by immunoSEQ multiplex PCR, and TCRdb holds only the in-frame ones, with some missing. Of about 140,000 clones in the sample, under 95% were seen once. The material was peripheral blood, obtained on day 0 of AZD1222 vaccination. The receptors come from an adult in good health. Each CDR3 is given without its conserved first and last residue. Each record gives: V gene, CDR3 protein.

v_gene: TRBV11-2
CDR3aa: ASSFSENTEAF

v_gene: TRBV3-1/TRBV3-2
CDR3aa: ASTSEYEQY

v_gene: TRBV2
CDR3aa: ASSVEGSTNEKLF

v_gene: TRBV6-4
CDR3aa: AIRTGYYEQY

v_gene: TRBV7-2
CDR3aa: ASSSLAGGSTDTQY

v_gene: TRBV19
CDR3aa: ASSIVGGGPEAF

v_gene: TRBV9
CDR3aa: ASSVAGSDTQY

v_gene: TRBV27
CDR3aa: ASSLITNEKLF

v_gene: TRBV11-3
CDR3aa: ASSLTGTSGGQSPLH

v_gene: TRBV5-8
CDR3aa: ASPTSVGQGYVRTEAF

v_gene: TRBV15
CDR3aa: ATSSRYEQY

v_gene: TRBV14
CDR3aa: ASSRVTNTEAF

v_gene: TRBV4-2
CDR3aa: ASSQALAGGTDTQY

v_gene: TRBV5-1
CDR3aa: ASSLDAGGPGEQY

v_gene: TRBV28
CDR3aa: ASSYPQTSGTYTDTQY

v_gene: TRBV6-2/TRBV6-3
CDR3aa: ASSYTRQGSGTQY

v_gene: TRBV6-5
CDR3aa: ASSFLGEKLF

v_gene: TRBV29-1
CDR3aa: SVQVSSGGIYEQY

v_gene: TRBV6-5
CDR3aa: ASSYAPQGVESPLH

v_gene: TRBV7-9
CDR3aa: ASSLRTGPNTEAF

v_gene: TRBV3-1/TRBV3-2
CDR3aa: ASSPNPQWEPQH

v_gene: TRBV10-3
CDR3aa: AISESKGGNPISTEAF

v_gene: TRBV9
CDR3aa: ASSPRLGEKLF

v_gene: TRBV6-2/TRBV6-3
CDR3aa: ASSYPEGFLRDTEAF

v_gene: TRBV29-1
CDR3aa: SVSRSRTGELF

v_gene: TRBV19
CDR3aa: ASSIGPRFS

v_gene: TRBV6-1
CDR3aa: ASRDRGDEKLF

v_gene: TRBV10-1
CDR3aa: ASSAVGREQY

v_gene: TRBV28
CDR3aa: ASTHEGRTSTNEKLF

v_gene: TRBV7-2
CDR3aa: ASSLGENSYGYT

v_gene: TRBV2
CDR3aa: ASSIQGGGYQPQH

v_gene: TRBV6-2/TRBV6-3
CDR3aa: ASSRLGGYNEQF

v_gene: TRBV19
CDR3aa: ASSTGQTWSYGYT

v_gene: TRBV7-3
CDR3aa: ASSKPGMVDEQY

v_gene: TRBV3-1/TRBV3-2
CDR3aa: ASSPLAVNYEQY

v_gene: TRBV6-5
CDR3aa: ASSYSDSGTEAF

v_gene: TRBV29-1
CDR3aa: SVMQGGYT

v_gene: TRBV6-1
CDR3aa: ASSEPVYSSGANVLT

v_gene: TRBV5-1
CDR3aa: ASSLPLGSGNTIY

v_gene: TRBV5-4
CDR3aa: ASTSTQGLYNEQF

v_gene: TRBV3-1/TRBV3-2
CDR3aa: ASSHPGTGLYGYT

v_gene: TRBV19
CDR3aa: ASSKGRDTEAF

v_gene: TRBV5-1
CDR3aa: ASSLGINEGTDTQY

v_gene: TRBV23-1
CDR3aa: ASSQSSGQHNEKLF

v_gene: TRBV30
CDR3aa: AWSGSGELF

v_gene: TRBV30
CDR3aa: AWSVAGHPYYEQY

v_gene: TRBV30
CDR3aa: AWSQGGNGYT

v_gene: TRBV4-3
CDR3aa: ASSQDIGQGISYEQY

v_gene: TRBV5-1
CDR3aa: ASSSWGQAGNTIY

v_gene: TRBV7-2
CDR3aa: ASSLMPGNYEQY

v_gene: TRBV6-2/TRBV6-3
CDR3aa: ASSTDFRRGRGNQPQH

v_gene: TRBV19
CDR3aa: ASSAIPGLLRNTEAF

v_gene: TRBV18
CDR3aa: ASSPKAGVDYGYT

v_gene: TRBV5-1
CDR3aa: ASSSVAGEETQY